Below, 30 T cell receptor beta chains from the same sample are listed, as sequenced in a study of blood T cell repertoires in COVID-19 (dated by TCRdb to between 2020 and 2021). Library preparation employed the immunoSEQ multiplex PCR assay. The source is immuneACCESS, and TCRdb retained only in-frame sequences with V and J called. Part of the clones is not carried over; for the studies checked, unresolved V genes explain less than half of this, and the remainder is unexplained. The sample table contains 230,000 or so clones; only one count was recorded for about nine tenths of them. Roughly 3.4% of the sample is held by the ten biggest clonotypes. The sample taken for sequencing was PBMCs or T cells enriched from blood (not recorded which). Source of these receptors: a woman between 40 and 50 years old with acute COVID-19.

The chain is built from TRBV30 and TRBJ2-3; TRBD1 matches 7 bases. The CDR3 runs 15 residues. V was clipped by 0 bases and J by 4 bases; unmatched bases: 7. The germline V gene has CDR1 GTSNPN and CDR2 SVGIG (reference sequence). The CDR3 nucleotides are TGTGCCTGGAGTGTACAGGGGTTGTTCGCAGATACGCAGTATTTT. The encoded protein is CAWSVQGLFADTQYF.

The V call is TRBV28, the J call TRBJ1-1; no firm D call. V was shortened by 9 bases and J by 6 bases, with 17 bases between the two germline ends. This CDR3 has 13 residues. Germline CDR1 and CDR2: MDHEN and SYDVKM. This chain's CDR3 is CASRVPGYPEAFF. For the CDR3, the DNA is TGTGCCAGTAGAGTCCCCGGGTACCCTGAAGCTTTCTTT.

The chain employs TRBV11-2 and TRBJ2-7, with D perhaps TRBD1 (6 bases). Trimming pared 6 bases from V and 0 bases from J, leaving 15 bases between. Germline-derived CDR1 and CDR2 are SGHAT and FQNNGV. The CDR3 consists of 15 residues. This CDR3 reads CASRMVGQSSYEQYF. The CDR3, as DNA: TGTGCCAGCAGGATGGTTGGACAGTCCTCCTACGAGCAGTACTTC.

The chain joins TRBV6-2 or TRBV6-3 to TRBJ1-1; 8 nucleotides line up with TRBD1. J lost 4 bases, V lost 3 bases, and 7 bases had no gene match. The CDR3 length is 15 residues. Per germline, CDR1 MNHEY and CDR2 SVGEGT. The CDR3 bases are TGTGCCAGCAGTTATGGAGGGACAGGTGGCACTGAAGCTTTCTTT. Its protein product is CASSYGGTGGTEAFF.

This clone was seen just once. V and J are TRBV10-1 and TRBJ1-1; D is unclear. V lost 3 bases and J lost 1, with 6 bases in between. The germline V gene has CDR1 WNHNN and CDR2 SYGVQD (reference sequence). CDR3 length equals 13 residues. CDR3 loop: CASSENRNTEAFF. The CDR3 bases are TGCGCCAGCAGTGAAAACAGGAACACTGAAGCTTTCTTT.

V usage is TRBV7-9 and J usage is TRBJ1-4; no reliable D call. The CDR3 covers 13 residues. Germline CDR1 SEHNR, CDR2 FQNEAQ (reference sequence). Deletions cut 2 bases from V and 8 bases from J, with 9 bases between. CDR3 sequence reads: CASSLHGEEKLFF. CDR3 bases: TGTGCCAGCAGCTTACACGGAGAGGAAAAACTGTTTTTT.

The CDR3 is CASSGGGGPWGEAFF. The CDR3 DNA reads as TGTGCCAGCAGCGGAGGTGGCGGGCCCTGGGGTGAAGCTTTCTTT. V usage is TRBV9 and J usage is TRBJ1-1; D call uncertain. Germline CDR1 SGDLS, CDR2 YYNGEE. V was shortened by 3 bases and J by 7 bases, with 19 bases between the two germline ends. CDR3 size: 15 residues.

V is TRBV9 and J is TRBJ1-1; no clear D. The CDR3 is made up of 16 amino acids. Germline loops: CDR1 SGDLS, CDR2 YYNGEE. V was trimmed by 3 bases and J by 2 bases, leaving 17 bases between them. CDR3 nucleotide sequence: TGTGCCAGCAGCGAATCACGGGAGAGTCGAAACACTGAAGCTTTCTTT. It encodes CASSESRESRNTEAFF.

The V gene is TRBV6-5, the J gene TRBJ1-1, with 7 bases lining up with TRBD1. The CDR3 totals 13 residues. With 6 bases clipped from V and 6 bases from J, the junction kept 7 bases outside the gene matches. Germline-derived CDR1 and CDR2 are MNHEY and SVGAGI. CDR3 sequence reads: CASRFGQGAEAFF. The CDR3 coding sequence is TGTGCCAGCAGGTTCGGGCAGGGGGCTGAAGCTTTCTTT.

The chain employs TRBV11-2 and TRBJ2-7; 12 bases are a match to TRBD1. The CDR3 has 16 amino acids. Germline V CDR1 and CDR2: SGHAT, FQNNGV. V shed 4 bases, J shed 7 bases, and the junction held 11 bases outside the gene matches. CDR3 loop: CASSSPGQGASREQYF. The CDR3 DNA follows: TGTGCCAGCAGCTCCCCGGGACAGGGGGCATCCCGGGAGCAGTACTTC.

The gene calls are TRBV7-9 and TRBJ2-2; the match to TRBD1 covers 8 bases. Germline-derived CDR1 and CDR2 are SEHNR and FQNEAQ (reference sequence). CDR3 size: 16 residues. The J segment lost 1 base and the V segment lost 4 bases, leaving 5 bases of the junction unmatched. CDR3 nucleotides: TGTGCCAGCAGCTGGGGACAGGTATTGAACACCGGGGAGCTGTTTTTT. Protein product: CASSWGQVLNTGELFF. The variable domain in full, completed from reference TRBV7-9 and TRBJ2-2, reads DTGVSQNPRHKITKRGQNVTFRCDPISEHNRLYWYRQTLGQGPEFLTYFQNEAQLEKSRLLSDRFSAERPKGSFSTLEIQRTEQGDSAMYLCASSWGQVLNTGELFFGEGSRLTVL.

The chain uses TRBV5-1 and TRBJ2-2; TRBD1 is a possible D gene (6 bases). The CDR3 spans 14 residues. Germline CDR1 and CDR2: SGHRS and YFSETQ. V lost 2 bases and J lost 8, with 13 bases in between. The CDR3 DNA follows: TGCGCCAGCAGCTTCGAGTCAGGGGCGGGGGAGCTGTTTTTT. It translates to CASSFESGAGELFF. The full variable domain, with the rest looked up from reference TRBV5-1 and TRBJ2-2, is KAGVTQTPRYLIKTRGQQVTLSCSPISGHRSVSWYQQTPGQGLQFLFEYFSETQRNKGNFPGRFSGRQFSNSRSEMNVSTLELGDSALYLCASSFESGAGELFFGEGSRLTVL.

The CDR3 nucleotides read TGCAGCGTTGATGGACACTTGAGCACAGATACGCAGTATTTT. Its translation: CSVDGHLSTDTQYF. This sequence joins TRBV29-1 and TRBJ2-3; TRBD1 is a possible D gene (5 bases). The CDR3 sequence is 14 residues long. CDR1 and CDR2 from the germline V gene are SQVTM and ANQGSEA. V was cut by 3 bases and J by 0 bases, with 10 bases left in between.

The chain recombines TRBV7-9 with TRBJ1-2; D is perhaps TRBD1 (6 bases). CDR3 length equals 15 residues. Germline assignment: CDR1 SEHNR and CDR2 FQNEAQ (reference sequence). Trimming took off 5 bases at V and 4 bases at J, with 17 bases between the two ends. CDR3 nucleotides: TGTGCCAGCAGCCCCCGTGCGGGGGCGAGCTATGGCTACACCTTC. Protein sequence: CASSPRAGASYGYTF.

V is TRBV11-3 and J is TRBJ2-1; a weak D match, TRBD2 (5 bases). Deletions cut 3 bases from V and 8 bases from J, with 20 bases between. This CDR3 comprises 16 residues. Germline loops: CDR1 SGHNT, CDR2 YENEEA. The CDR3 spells CASSLRMGLAVDEQFF. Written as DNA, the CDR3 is TGTGCCAGCAGCTTGCGAATGGGTCTAGCCGTCGATGAGCAGTTCTTC.

The CDR3 bases are TGTGCCAGCAGCTCCGGGACTAGTCTGGAGACCCAGTACTTC. Translating gives CASSSGTSLETQYF. This sequence joins TRBV7-7 and TRBJ2-5; 8 positions match TRBD2. V trimming: 4 bases; J trimming: 5 bases; junction bases outside the gene matches: 6. The CDR3 is 14 amino acids. The germline V gene has CDR1 SSHAT and CDR2 FNYEAQ (reference sequence).

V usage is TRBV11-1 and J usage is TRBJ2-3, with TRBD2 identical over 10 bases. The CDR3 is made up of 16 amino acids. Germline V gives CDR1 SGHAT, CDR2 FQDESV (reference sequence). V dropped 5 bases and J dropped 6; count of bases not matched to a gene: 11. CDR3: CASSLLAGPLGDTQYF. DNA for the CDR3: TGTGCCAGCAGCCTACTAGCGGGGCCTCTTGGGGATACGCAGTATTTT.

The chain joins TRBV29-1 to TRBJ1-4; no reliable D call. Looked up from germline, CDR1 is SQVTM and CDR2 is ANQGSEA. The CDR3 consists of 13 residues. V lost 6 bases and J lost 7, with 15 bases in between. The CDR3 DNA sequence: TGCAGCGTCGCTGTCGGGGTGGGTGAAAAACTGTTTTTT. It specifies CSVAVGVGEKLFF.

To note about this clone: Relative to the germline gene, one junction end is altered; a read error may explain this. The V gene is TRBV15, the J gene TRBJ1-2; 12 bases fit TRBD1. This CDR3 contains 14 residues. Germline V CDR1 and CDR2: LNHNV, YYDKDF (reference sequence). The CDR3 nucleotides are TGTGCCACCAGCAGAGCCGGGACAGGGGGCGTCCCCGCCTTC. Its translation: CATSRAGTGGVPAF.

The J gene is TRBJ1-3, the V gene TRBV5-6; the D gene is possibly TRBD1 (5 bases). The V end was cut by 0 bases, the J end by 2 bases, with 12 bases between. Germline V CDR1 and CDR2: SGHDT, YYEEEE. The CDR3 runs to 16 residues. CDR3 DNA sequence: TGTGCCAGCAGCTTGGGGTCAGGGCTGACTGGAAACACCATATATTTT. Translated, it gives CASSLGSGLTGNTIYF.

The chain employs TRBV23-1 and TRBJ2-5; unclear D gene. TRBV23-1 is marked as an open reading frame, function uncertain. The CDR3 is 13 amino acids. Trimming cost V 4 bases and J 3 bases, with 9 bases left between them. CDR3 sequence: CASSRNRKETQYF. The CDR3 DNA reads TGCGCCAGCAGTCGGAACAGAAAAGAGACCCAGTACTTC.

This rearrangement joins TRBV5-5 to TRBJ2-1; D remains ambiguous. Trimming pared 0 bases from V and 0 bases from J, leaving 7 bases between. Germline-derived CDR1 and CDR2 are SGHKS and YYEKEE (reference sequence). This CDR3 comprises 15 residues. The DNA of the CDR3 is TGTGCCAGCAGCTTGGGGTCTAGCTCCTACAATGAGCAGTTCTTC. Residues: CASSLGSSSYNEQFF.

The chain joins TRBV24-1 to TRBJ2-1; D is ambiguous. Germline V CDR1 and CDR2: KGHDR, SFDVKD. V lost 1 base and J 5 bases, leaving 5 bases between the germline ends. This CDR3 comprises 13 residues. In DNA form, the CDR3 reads TGTGCCACCAGTGATTTCTCAGACAATGAGCAGTTCTTC. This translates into CATSDFSDNEQFF.

CDR3 sequence reads: CASSPHGTGGNTGELFF. The DNA for the CDR3 is TGTGCCAGCTCACCTCACGGGACAGGGGGGAACACCGGGGAGCTGTTTTTT. This chain joins TRBV18 and TRBJ2-2; 11 positions agree with TRBD1. The CDR3 runs to 17 residues. Germline lookup yields CDR1 KGHSH and CDR2 LQKENI. The V and J ends lost 3 bases and 1 base, in that order; junction bases with no gene match: 4.

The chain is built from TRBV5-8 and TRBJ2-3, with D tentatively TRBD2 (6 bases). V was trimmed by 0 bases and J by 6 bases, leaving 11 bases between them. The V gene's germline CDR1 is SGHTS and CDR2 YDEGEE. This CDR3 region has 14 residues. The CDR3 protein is CASSLEPSADTQYF. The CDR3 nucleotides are TGTGCCAGCAGCTTGGAGCCTAGCGCGGATACGCAGTATTTT.

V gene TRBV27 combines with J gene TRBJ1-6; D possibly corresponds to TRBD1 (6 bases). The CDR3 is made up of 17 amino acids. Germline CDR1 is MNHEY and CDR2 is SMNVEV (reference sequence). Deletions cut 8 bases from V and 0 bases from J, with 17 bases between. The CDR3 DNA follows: TGTGCCAGCCGGGGAGGGGGGACAAGCTCCTATAATTCACCCCTCCACTTT. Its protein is CASRGGGTSSYNSPLHF.

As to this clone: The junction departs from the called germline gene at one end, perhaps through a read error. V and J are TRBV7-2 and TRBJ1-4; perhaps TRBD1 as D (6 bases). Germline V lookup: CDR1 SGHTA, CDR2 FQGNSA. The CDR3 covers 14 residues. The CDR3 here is CASSLGGGNEKLFF. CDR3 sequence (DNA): TGTGCCAGCAGTTTAGGGGGAGGTAATGAAAAACTGTTTTTT.

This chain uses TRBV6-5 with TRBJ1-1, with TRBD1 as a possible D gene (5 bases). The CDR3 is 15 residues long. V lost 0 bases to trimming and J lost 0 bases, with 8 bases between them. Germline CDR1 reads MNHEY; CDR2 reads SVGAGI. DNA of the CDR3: TGTGCCAGCAGTTACTCAGGGGTTATGAACACTGAAGCTTTCTTT. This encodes CASSYSGVMNTEAFF.

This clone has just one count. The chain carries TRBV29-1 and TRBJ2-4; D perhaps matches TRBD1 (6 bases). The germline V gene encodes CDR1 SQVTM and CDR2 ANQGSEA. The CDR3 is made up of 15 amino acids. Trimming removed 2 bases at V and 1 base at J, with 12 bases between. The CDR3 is CSVEPSQGAKNIQYF. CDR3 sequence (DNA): TGCAGCGTTGAACCCAGTCAGGGGGCCAAAAACATTCAGTACTTC.

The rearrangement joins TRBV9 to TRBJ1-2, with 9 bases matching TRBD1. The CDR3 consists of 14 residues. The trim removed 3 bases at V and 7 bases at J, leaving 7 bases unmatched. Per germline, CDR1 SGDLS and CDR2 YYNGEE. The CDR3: CASSGTGGEGGYTF. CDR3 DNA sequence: TGTGCCAGCAGCGGCACAGGGGGCGAGGGTGGCTACACCTTC.